The source of this TCR beta chain is a study of shared clonotypes between healthy human individuals. The assay was carried out at the deep level. Produced via immunoSEQ multiplex PCR; TCRdb's table is partial and in-frame only. The sample holds over a million clones; nearly 99% are singletons and the top ten take about 0.45%. Recent vaccinations or acute infections were absent in the healthy HIV-negative adult donors. In the CD4+ fraction, cells were divided into CD45RA+ naive and CD45RA-negative memory subsets. V gave up 6 bases and J gave up 3 bases, with 18 bases separating them. The CDR3 spans 15 residues. Germline CDR1 is MDHEN and CDR2 is SYDVKM.

The sequencing sample was made of naive CD4+ T cells sorted from blood. Subset of the sample: CD45RA+ positively selected. The receptor was derived from a man aged 30-40 years in good health. The J gene is TRBJ2-7, the V gene TRBV28; D may be TRBD2 (6 bases). In DNA form, the CDR3 reads TGTGCCAGCAGCCCCCCCGGTCCGCGGGACTACGAGCAGTACTTC. It encodes CASSPPGPRDYEQYF.